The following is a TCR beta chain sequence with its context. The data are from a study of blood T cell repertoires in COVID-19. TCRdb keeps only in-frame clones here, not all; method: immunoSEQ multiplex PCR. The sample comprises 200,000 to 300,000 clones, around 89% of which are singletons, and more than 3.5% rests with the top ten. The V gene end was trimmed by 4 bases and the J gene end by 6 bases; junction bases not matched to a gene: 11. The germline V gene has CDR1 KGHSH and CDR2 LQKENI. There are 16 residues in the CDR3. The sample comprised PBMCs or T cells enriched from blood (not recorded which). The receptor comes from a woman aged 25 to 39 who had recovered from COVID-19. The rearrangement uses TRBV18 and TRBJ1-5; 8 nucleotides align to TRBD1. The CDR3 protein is CASSRSDRGELQPQHF. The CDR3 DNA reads TGTGCCAGCTCACGATCCGACAGGGGAGAGCTTCAGCCCCAGCATTTT.